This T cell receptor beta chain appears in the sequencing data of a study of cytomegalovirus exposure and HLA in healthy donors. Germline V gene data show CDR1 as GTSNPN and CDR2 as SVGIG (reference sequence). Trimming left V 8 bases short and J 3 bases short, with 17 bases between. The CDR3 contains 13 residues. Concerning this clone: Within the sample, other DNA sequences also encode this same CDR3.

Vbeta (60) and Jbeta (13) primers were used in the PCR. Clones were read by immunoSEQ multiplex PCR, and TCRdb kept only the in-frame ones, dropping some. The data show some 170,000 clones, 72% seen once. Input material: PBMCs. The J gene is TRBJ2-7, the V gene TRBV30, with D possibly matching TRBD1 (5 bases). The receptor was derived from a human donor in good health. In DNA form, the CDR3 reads TGTGCCGGACGCCAGGGATCACGCTACGAGCAGTACTTC. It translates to CAGRQGSRYEQYF.